The 29 T cell receptor beta chains below come from one sample, sequenced in a study of lymphopenia after photon versus proton radiotherapy. Assay used: immunoSEQ multiplex PCR; TCRdb lists only in-frame clones, some missing. The profile shows roughly 30,000 clones, approximately 95% of them singletons. The sample consisted of peripheral blood, taken from a patient treated with photon-based radiotherapy. These receptors were collected from a woman aged 45 to 65 with cholangiocarcinoma.

V gene TRBV7-9 combines with J gene TRBJ2-7; 10 positions match TRBD2. Unmatched junction bases numbered 0, after V lost 2 bases and J lost 2 bases. The CDR3 covers 14 residues. CDR1 and CDR2 from the germline V gene are SEHNR and FQNEAQ (reference sequence). CDR3 amino acids: CASSLTSGTYEQYF. The CDR3, as DNA: TGTGCCAGCAGCTTAACTAGCGGGACCTACGAGCAGTACTTC.

V and J are TRBV18 and TRBJ1-6, with a tentative D call TRBD1 (5 bases). CDR1 KGHSH and CDR2 LQKENI come from the germline V gene. Trimming pared 6 bases from V and 14 bases from J, leaving 17 bases between. This CDR3 contains 13 residues. The CDR3 bases are TGTGCCAGCTCCCCGGACTCCCGGGGGGCCCTCCACTTT. Encoded protein: CASSPDSRGALHF.

The chain joins TRBV4-3 to TRBJ1-4, with 11 bases lining up with TRBD1. The germline gives CDR1 LGHNA, CDR2 YSLEER. This CDR3 spans 14 amino acids. With 2 bases clipped from V and 11 bases from J, the junction kept 4 bases outside the gene matches. The CDR3 protein is CASSQPGTGGKLFF. The CDR3 DNA follows: TGCGCCAGCAGCCAACCCGGGACAGGGGGGAAACTGTTTTTT.

V and J are TRBV19 and TRBJ1-1; D is ambiguous. Germline CDR1 and CDR2: LNHDA and SQIVND (reference sequence). This CDR3 is 13 amino acids long. V dropped 6 bases and J dropped 5 bases, with 13 bases sitting between them. The CDR3 is CASSTQVWTEAFF. The CDR3 DNA reads as TGTGCCAGTAGCACCCAGGTGTGGACTGAAGCTTTCTTT.

This chain connects TRBV11-2 to TRBJ2-1, with D tentatively TRBD1 (6 bases). V was clipped by 3 bases and J by 0 bases, with 15 bases between them. The germline CDR1 and CDR2 sequences are SGHAT and FQNNGV. This CDR3 is 17 amino acids long. CDR3 nucleotides: TGTGCCAGCAGCTTCCGCAGGGGCCAGAGCTCCTACAATGAGCAGTTCTTC. Its translation is CASSFRRGQSSYNEQFF.

The rearrangement uses TRBV5-5 and TRBJ1-2, with D possibly being TRBD1 (6 bases). Germline assignment: CDR1 SGHKS and CDR2 YYEKEE (reference sequence). Trimming took 6 bases from V and 6 from J, leaving 9 bases between them. The CDR3 contains 11 residues. In DNA form, the CDR3 reads TGTGCCAGCAAGGGGGGTGATGGCTACACCTTC. It specifies CASKGGDGYTF.

The chain is built from TRBV5-4 and TRBJ2-1, with 8 bases that match TRBD2. Trimming cost V 1 base and J 6 bases; bases outside gene matches: 9. Germline CDR1 SGHNT, CDR2 YYREEE (reference sequence). The CDR3 is made up of 16 amino acids. The CDR3 DNA is TGTGCCAGCAGCTTGCGTGGGCGGGGGGCTCTCAATGAGCAGTTCTTC. It specifies CASSLRGRGALNEQFF.

This sequence joins TRBV7-2 and TRBJ1-4, with 10 bases identical to TRBD1. V was clipped by 5 bases and J by 7 bases; unmatched bases: 4. From germline, CDR1 is SGHTA and CDR2 FQGNSA. The CDR3 extends over 14 amino acids. Here the CDR3 reads CASSQGTGAEKLFF. The CDR3 DNA follows: TGTGCCAGCAGCCAAGGGACAGGGGCTGAAAAACTGTTTTTT.

The rearrangement uses TRBV28 and TRBJ1-1, with D possibly matching TRBD1 (6 bases). The CDR3 runs to 14 residues. CDR1 is MDHEN and CDR2 is SYDVKM in the germline V gene. V lost 0 bases, J lost 5 bases, and 10 bases lay in between. The CDR3: CASSLWGAGTEAFF. The CDR3 DNA is TGTGCCAGCAGTTTATGGGGGGCTGGTACTGAAGCTTTCTTT.

V gene TRBV19 combines with J gene TRBJ1-2; perhaps TRBD1 as D (5 bases). The CDR3 loop spans 14 amino acids. Germline V lookup: CDR1 LNHDA, CDR2 SQIVND (reference sequence). V dropped 6 bases and J dropped 5 bases, with 16 bases sitting between them. The CDR3 region is CASRPDMVRYGYTF. In DNA form, the CDR3 reads TGTGCCAGTAGGCCGGACATGGTTCGATATGGCTACACCTTC.

The chain combines TRBV6-6 with TRBJ1-4, with D perhaps TRBD1 (6 bases). This CDR3 spans 15 amino acids. In germline, CDR1 is MNHNY, CDR2 SVGAGI (reference sequence). The V gene lost 6 bases and the J gene lost 8 bases, with 19 bases spanning the gap. The CDR3 DNA sequence: TGTGCCAGCAGATTTCCCGTACCCCAGGGGGAAAAACTGTTTTTT. Its translation: CASRFPVPQGEKLFF.

The chain employs TRBV7-6 and TRBJ1-6; D gene ambiguous. V gave up 6 bases and J gave up 6 bases, with 12 bases separating them. The CDR3 totals 14 residues. The germline V gene encodes CDR1 SGHVS and CDR2 FNYEAQ. CDR3 nucleotides: TGTGCCAGCAGTTCCGCCAGGATTAATTCACCCCTCCACTTT. It encodes CASSSARINSPLHF.

Comment on this clone: This sample includes further DNA sequences coding for the same CDR3. This chain connects TRBV5-6 to TRBJ2-7; D gene unclear. The CDR3 spans 11 residues. Trimming pared 0 bases from V and 3 bases from J, leaving 1 base between. Germline V gene lookup returns CDR1 SGHDT and CDR2 YYEEEE. This CDR3 is CASSLGYEQYF. The CDR3 coding sequence is TGTGCCAGCAGCTTGGGCTACGAGCAGTACTTC.

The V call is TRBV9, the J call TRBJ2-3, with 11 bases matching TRBD2. The CDR3 totals 15 residues. From germline, CDR1 is SGDLS and CDR2 YYNGEE. Trimming cost V 0 bases and J 6 bases; bases outside gene matches: 3. The chain's CDR3 is CASSVEASGGDTQYF. The DNA of the CDR3 is TGTGCCAGCAGCGTAGAGGCTAGCGGGGGGGATACGCAGTATTTT.

The J gene is TRBJ2-5, the V gene TRBV29-1; D perhaps matches TRBD2 (6 bases). This CDR3 is built from 12 residues. The ends were cut back, 3 bases at V and 5 bases at J, with 10 bases in the middle. Per germline, CDR1 SQVTM and CDR2 ANQGSEA. CDR3 sequence (DNA): TGCAGCGTTGACGCAGGGAGGGAGACCCAGTACTTC. It encodes CSVDAGRETQYF.

V is TRBV11-2 and J is TRBJ1-1, with 7 bases lining up with TRBD1. Germline assignment: CDR1 SGHAT and CDR2 FQNNGV. Germline trimming cut 11 bases from V and 9 bases from J; bases unmatched to any gene: 15. CDR3 length equals 13 residues. The CDR3 DNA follows: TGTGCCTCCAAGACAGGGATTTTCTTTCAAGCTTTCTTT. Its protein is CASKTGIFFQAFF.

This chain uses TRBV18 with TRBJ2-5, with 10 positions matching TRBD1. The junction had 6 bases not matched to a gene; V was cut back by 6 bases and J by 5 bases. This CDR3 has 14 amino acids. Looked up from germline, CDR1 is KGHSH and CDR2 is LQKENI. The DNA of the CDR3 is TGTGCCAGCTCCGGGACAGGGGTAACGGAGACCCAGTACTTC. It yields the protein CASSGTGVTETQYF.

The chain carries TRBV29-1 and TRBJ2-1; D not certain. This CDR3 is built from 13 residues. Trimming pared 3 bases from V and 3 bases from J, leaving 9 bases between. CDR1 and CDR2 (germline): SQVTM, ANQGSEA. The CDR3 region has the DNA TGCAGCGTTGAGCCGGCTAGCTACAATGAGCAGTTCTTC. Translating it yields CSVEPASYNEQFF.

The rearrangement joins TRBV4-2 to TRBJ2-3; 9 bases fit TRBD2. V shed 1 base, J shed 4 bases, and the junction held 3 bases outside the gene matches. Germline V gene lookup returns CDR1 LGHNA and CDR2 YNFKEQ. The CDR3 has 15 residues. The CDR3 DNA sequence: TGTGCCAGCAGCCAAGGCGGGGGGGCCGCAGATACGCAGTATTTT. Translated, it gives CASSQGGGAADTQYF.

The genes are TRBV10-3 and TRBJ1-5; D gene ambiguous. Per germline, CDR1 ENHRY and CDR2 SYGVKD. The CDR3 loop spans 12 amino acids. For the CDR3, the DNA is TGTTCAACTAGGGCTCCGATGGGGCCCCAGCATTTT. Translating gives CSTRAPMGPQHF.

V is TRBV4-3 and J is TRBJ1-2; 8 bases match TRBD1. This CDR3 has 14 residues. The V and J ends lost 4 bases and 6 bases, in that order; junction bases with no gene match: 7. Germline-derived CDR1 and CDR2 are LGHNA and YSLEER. The CDR3, as DNA: TGCGCCAGCAGCCCAGGGACAGGAGGGGATGGCTACACCTTC. Its translation: CASSPGTGGDGYTF.

A note on this clone: Other DNA sequences in the same sample also yield this CDR3. V gene TRBV5-4 combines with J gene TRBJ1-1, with D unclear. This CDR3 is built from 13 residues. Germline assignment: CDR1 SGHNT and CDR2 YYREEE (reference sequence). V dropped 4 bases and J dropped 1 base, with 8 bases sitting between them. CDR3 sequence: CASSLQENTEAFF. CDR3 nucleotides: TGTGCCAGCAGCCTCCAAGAGAACACTGAAGCTTTCTTT. Supplemented by reference TRBV5-4 and TRBJ1-1, the full variable domain reads ETGVTQSPTHLIKTRGQQVTLRCSSQSGHNTVSWYQQALGQGPQFIFQYYREEENGRGNFPPRFSGLQFPNYSSELNVNALELDDSALYLCASSLQENTEAFFGQGTRLTVV.

The genes are TRBV28 and TRBJ1-3, with D hard to call. The germline V gene has CDR1 MDHEN and CDR2 SYDVKM. The length of the CDR3 is 17 residues. Trimming took 3 bases from V and 0 from J, leaving 15 bases between them. The CDR3 loop is CASSFGPKASSGNTIYF. The CDR3 nucleotides read TGTGCCAGCAGTTTCGGGCCTAAAGCTAGCTCTGGAAACACCATATATTTT.

This clone was seen a single time. The chain recombines TRBV5-5 with TRBJ1-6; 8 nucleotides match TRBD1. The CDR3 has 15 amino acids. J was trimmed by 7 bases and V by 1 base; bases with no gene match: 4. Germline V gives CDR1 SGHKS, CDR2 YYEKEE (reference sequence). CDR3 coding DNA: TGTGCCAGCAGCTTGTTTGACAGGGGCAATTCACCCCTCCACTTT. Its protein is CASSLFDRGNSPLHF.

This clone was seen a few times. V gene TRBV30 combines with J gene TRBJ2-7; D may be TRBD1 (6 bases). Germline CDR1 GTSNPN, CDR2 SVGIG (reference sequence). Trimming removed 5 bases at V and 9 bases at J, with 17 bases between. The CDR3 covers 12 residues. The CDR3 protein is CAWGTNRAGQYF. The DNA for the CDR3 is TGTGCCTGGGGGACAAATCGAGCAGGGCAGTACTTC.

The rearrangement joins TRBV18 to TRBJ2-7, with D unclear. The germline V gene encodes CDR1 KGHSH and CDR2 LQKENI. CDR3 length: 12 amino acids. V was shortened by 5 bases and J by 3 bases, with 8 bases between the two germline ends. The CDR3 loop reads CASSGQNYEQYF. CDR3 bases: TGTGCCAGCTCAGGGCAGAACTACGAGCAGTACTTC.

The chain has TRBV10-3 and TRBJ2-5; D unresolved. The CDR3 spans 12 residues. CDR1 and CDR2 (germline): ENHRY, SYGVKD. V dropped 0 bases and J dropped 6 bases, with 5 bases sitting between them. CDR3 nucleotides: TGTGCCATCAGTGAGTCGGGTCAGACCCAGTACTTC. This encodes CAISESGQTQYF.

The chain links TRBV19 to TRBJ1-2; weak D call: TRBD1 (6 bases). The CDR3 loop spans 13 amino acids. The germline V gene has CDR1 LNHDA and CDR2 SQIVND (reference sequence). Trimming removed 5 bases from V and 8 bases from J, with 15 bases in between. CDR3 DNA: TGTGCCAGTAGTCCACCAGACAGGCGAGGCTACACCTTC. It yields the protein CASSPPDRRGYTF.

The chain is built from TRBV7-8 and TRBJ2-3; D ambiguous. This CDR3 has 16 amino acids. V lost 5 bases to trimming and J lost 0 bases, with 15 bases between them. Germline-derived CDR1 and CDR2 are SGHVS and FQNEAQ. Here the CDR3 DNA reads TGTGCCAGCAGCCTACGACAAGCAGCTAGCACAGATACGCAGTATTTT. This translates into CASSLRQAASTDTQYF.